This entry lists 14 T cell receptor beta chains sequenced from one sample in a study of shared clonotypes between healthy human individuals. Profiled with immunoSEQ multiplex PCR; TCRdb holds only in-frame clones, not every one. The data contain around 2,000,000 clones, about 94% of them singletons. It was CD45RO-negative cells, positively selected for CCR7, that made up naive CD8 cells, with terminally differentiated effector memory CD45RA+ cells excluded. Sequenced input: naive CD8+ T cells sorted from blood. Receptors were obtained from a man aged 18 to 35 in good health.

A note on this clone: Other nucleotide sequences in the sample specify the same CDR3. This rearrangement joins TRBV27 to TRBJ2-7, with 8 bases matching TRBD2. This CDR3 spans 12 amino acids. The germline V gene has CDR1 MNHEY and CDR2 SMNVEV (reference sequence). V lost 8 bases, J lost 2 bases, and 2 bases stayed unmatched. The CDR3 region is CASSGGAYEQYF. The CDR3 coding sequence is TGTGCCAGCTCGGGAGGGGCCTACGAGCAGTACTTC.

The CDR3 sequence: CASSSRAGNTIYF. In nucleotides, the CDR3 is TGTGCCAGCAGCTCTAGGGCTGGAAACACCATATATTTT. The chain links TRBV27 to TRBJ1-3; the D is unclear. Per germline, CDR1 MNHEY and CDR2 SMNVEV (reference sequence). Trimming took 6 bases from V and 2 from J, leaving 8 bases between them. The CDR3 has 13 amino acids.

CDR3 amino acids: CAISQLEANTGELFF. The CDR3, as DNA: TGTGCCATCAGCCAGTTGGAGGCAAACACCGGGGAGCTGTTTTTT. V is TRBV10-3 and J is TRBJ2-2, with D tentatively TRBD2 (5 bases). This CDR3 comprises 15 residues. Trimming took off 6 bases at V and 2 bases at J, with 13 bases between the two ends. Per the germline V gene, CDR1 is ENHRY and CDR2 is SYGVKD.

CDR3 residues: CASRGVPNEKLFF. The CDR3 coding sequence is TGTGCCAGCAGGGGGGTCCCTAATGAAAAACTGTTTTTT. The chain has TRBV27 and TRBJ1-4; tentative D call: TRBD1 (5 bases). V lost 6 bases to trimming and J lost 3 bases, with 8 bases between them. Germline values: CDR1 MNHEY, CDR2 SMNVEV (reference sequence). The CDR3 consists of 13 residues.

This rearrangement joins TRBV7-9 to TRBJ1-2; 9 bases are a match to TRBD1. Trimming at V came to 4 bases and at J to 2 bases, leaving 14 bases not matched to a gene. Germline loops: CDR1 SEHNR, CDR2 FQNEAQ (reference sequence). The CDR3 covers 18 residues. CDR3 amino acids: CASSYRPGTGMGNYGYTF. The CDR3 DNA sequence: TGTGCCAGCAGCTACCGTCCCGGGACAGGGATGGGGAACTATGGCTACACCTTC.

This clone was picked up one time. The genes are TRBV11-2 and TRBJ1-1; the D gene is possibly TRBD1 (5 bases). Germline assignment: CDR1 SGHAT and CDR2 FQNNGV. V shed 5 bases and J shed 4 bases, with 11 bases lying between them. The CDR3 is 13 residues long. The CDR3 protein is CASSRDFGTEAFF. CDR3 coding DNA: TGTGCCAGCAGCCGGGACTTCGGCACTGAAGCTTTCTTT.

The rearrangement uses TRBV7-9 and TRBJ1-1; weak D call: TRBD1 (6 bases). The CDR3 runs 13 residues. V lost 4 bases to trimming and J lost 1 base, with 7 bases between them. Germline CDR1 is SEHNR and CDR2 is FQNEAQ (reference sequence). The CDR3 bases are TGTGCCAGCAGCTGGACAGAGAACACTGAAGCTTTCTTT. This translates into CASSWTENTEAFF.

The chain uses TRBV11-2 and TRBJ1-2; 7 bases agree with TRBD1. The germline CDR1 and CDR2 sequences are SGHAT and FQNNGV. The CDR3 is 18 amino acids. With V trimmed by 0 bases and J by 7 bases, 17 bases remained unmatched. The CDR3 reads CASSLDPAFVGTASGYTF. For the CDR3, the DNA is TGTGCCAGCAGCTTAGATCCGGCTTTCGTGGGGACAGCCTCTGGCTACACCTTC.

CDR3 nucleotides: TGCGCCAGCGGCAGGGGAATTAATGAAAAACTGTTTTTT. Translating gives CASGRGINEKLFF. The V gene is TRBV10-2, the J gene TRBJ1-4; D possibly corresponds to TRBD1 (6 bases). This CDR3 region has 13 residues. CDR1 and CDR2 (germline): WSHSY, SAAADI. Trimming left V 8 bases short and J 4 bases short, with 11 bases between.

CDR3 amino acids: CASSPGPAGGRRDTQYF. In DNA form, the CDR3 reads TGTGCCAGCAGTCCAGGCCCAGCGGGGGGGCGGCGAGATACGCAGTATTTT. The V call is TRBV27, the J call TRBJ2-3, with 10 nucleotides matching TRBD2. Trimming at V came to 5 bases and at J to 5 bases, leaving 13 bases not matched to a gene. The CDR3 sequence is 17 residues long. Germline CDR1 and CDR2: MNHEY and SMNVEV (reference sequence).

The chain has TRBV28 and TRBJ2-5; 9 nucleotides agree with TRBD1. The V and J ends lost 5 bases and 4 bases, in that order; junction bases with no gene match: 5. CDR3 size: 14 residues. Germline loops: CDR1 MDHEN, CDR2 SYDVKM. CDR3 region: CASSATGGTETQYF. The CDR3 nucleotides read TGTGCCAGCAGTGCCACAGGGGGCACAGAGACCCAGTACTTC.

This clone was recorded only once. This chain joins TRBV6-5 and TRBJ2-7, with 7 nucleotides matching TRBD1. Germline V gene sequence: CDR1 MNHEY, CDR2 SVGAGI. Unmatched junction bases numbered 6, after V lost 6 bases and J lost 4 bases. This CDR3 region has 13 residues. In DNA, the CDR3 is TGTGCCAGCAGCCAGGGACAGCCATACGAGCAGTACTTC. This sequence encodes CASSQGQPYEQYF.

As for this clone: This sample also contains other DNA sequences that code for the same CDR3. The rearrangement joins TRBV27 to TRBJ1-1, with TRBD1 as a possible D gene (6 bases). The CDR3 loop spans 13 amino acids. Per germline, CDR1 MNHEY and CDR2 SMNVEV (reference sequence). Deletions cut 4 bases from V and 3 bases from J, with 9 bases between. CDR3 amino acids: CASSWGRDTEAFF. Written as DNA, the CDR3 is TGTGCCAGCAGTTGGGGGCGGGACACTGAAGCTTTCTTT.

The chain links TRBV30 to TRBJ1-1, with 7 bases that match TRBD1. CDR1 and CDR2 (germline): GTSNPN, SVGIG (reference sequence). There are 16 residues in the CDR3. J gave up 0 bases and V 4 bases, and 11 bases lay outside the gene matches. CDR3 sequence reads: CAWKNDREFMNTEAFF. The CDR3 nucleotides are TGTGCCTGGAAAAACGACAGGGAGTTTATGAACACTGAAGCTTTCTTT.